This T cell receptor (beta chain) was identified during a study of identifying expanded T cells in peripheral blood. Method: immunoSEQ multiplex PCR; TCRdb's copy keeps in-frame clones and lacks some. Among fewer than 55,000 clones, roughly 82% were seen once, and the ten largest hold about 15%. The sequencing input was blood. The TCR comes from a person aged 18 to 70 in good health.

This CDR3 is CSVRAAGAKSGYGYTF. The DNA for the CDR3 is TGCAGCGTTCGGGCAGCGGGGGCTAAATCAGGCTATGGCTACACCTTC. This sequence joins TRBV29-1 and TRBJ1-2, with D possibly being TRBD1 (6 bases). V was pared by 5 bases and J by 4 bases, with 23 bases between. The CDR3 sequence is 16 residues long. Germline V gene sequence: CDR1 SQVTM, CDR2 ANQGSEA.